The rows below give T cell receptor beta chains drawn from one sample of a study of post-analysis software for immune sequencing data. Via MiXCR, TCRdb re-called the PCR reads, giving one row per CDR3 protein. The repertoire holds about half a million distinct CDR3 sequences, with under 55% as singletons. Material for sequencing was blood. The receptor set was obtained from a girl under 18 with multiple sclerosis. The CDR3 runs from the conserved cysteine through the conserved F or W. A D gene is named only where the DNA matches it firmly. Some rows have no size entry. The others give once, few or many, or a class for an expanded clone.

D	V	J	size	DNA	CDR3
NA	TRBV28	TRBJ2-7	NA	TGTGCCGGCAGTTTATGGGTCAGCCCCTACGAGCAGTACTTC	CAGSLWVSPYEQYF
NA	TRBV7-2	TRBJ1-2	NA	TGTGCCAGCAGATTAGATGGGGGGTATGGCTACACCTTC	CASRLDGGYGYTF
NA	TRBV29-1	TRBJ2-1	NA	TGCAGCGTTGAAGAACCTTCGGTACACAGTGAGCAGTTCTTC	CSVEEPSVHSEQFF
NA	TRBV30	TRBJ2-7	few	TGTGCCTGGAGGGAGGGGACGGGGCTCTACGAGCAGTACTTC	CAWREGTGLYEQYF
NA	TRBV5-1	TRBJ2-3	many	TGTGCCAGCAGCCTAGAGACAGATACGCAGTATTTT	CASSLETDTQYF
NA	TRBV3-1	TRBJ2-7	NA	TGTGCCAGCAGCCAGGCGGTGACTATTTCCTACGAGCAGTACTTC	CASSQAVTISYEQYF
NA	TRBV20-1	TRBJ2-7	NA	TGCAGTGCTAGGCCACCCGCACCTGGGTACGAGCAGTACTTC	CSARPPAPGYEQYF
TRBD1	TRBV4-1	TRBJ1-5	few	TGCGCCAGCAGCCGAGGACAGGGGGATCAGCCCCAGCATTTT	CASSRGQGDQPQHF
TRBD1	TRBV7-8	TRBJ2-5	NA	TGTGCCAGCAGCTTGCGGGACAGGTATCAAGAGACCCAGTACTTC	CASSLRDRYQETQYF
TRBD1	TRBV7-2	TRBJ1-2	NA	TGTGCCAGCAGCTTAACAGCCGCAGGGGGCTTGACCTACACCTTC	CASSLTAAGGLTYTF
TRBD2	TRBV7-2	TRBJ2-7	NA	TGTGCCAGCAGCTTAGGGGGCGGGAGGGTCGAGCAGTACTTC	CASSLGGGRVEQYF
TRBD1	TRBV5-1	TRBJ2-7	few	TGCGCCAGCAGCTCGGTTTCGGACAGGGACCACGAGCAGTACTTC	CASSSVSDRDHEQYF
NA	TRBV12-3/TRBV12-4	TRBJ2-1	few	TGTGCCAGCAGTTTTCTCATGAATGAGCAGTTCTTC	CASSFLMNEQFF
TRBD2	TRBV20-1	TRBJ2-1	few	TGCAGTGCTAGAGGACTAGCGGGCTCCTACAATGAGCAGTTCTTC	CSARGLAGSYNEQFF
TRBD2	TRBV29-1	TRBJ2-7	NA	TGCAGCGTTGGGTTCAGGGAGGGCGAGCAGTACTTC	CSVGFREGEQYF
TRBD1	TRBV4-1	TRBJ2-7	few	TGCGCCAGCAGTCAAGATGCCGCTCGGGACAGGGCGGCCTACGAGCAGTACTTC	CASSQDAARDRAAYEQYF
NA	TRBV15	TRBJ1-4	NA	TGTGCCACCAGCCGAAAAGCAGCGTTAAATGAAAAACTGTTTTTT	CATSRKAALNEKLFF
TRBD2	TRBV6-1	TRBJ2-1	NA	TGTGCCAGCAGTGATCTACTAGCGGGAGGAAGGGATGAGCAGTTCTTC	CASSDLLAGGRDEQFF
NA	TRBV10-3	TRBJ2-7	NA	TGTGCCATCAGCACCAGGACTTCCCTGTACTTC	CAISTRTSLYF
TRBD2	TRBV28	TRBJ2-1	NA	TGTGCCAGCAGCCGGACGGCCCTTAGCGGGAGTTGGAATGAGCAGTTCTTC	CASSRTALSGSWNEQFF
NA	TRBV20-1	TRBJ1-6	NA	TGCAGTGCTAGAGGTGACTCCGCCTATAATTCACCCCTCCACTTT	CSARGDSAYNSPLHF
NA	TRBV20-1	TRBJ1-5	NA	TGCAGTGCTAGTATCAGGGGCCATCAGCCCCAGCATTTT	CSASIRGHQPQHF
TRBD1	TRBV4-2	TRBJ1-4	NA	TGTGCCAGCAGCCATGAACAGGGGGTGAATGAAAAACTGTTTTTT	CASSHEQGVNEKLFF
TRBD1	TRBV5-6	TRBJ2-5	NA	TGTGCCAGCACCCCCTTCGGGACAGTTCGAGAGACCCAGTACTTC	CASTPFGTVRETQYF
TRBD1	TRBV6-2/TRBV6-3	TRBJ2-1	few	TGTGCCAGCAGTACTACCGGGACAGGGAAAGGAAATGAGCAGTTCTTC	CASSTTGTGKGNEQFF
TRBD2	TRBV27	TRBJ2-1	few	TGTGCCAGCAGTTTAAGGGGACTAGCGGGACTTCAAACCTACAATGAGCAGTTCTTC	CASSLRGLAGLQTYNEQFF
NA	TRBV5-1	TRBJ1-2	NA	TGCGCCAGCAGCTCGGGGCCGGACAGCACGCGAGACTATGGCTACACCTTC	CASSSGPDSTRDYGYTF
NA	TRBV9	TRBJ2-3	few	TGTGCCAGCAGCGTAGGTAGTATTAGCACAGATACGCAGTATTTT	CASSVGSISTDTQYF
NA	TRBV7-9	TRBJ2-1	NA	TGTGCCAGCAGCCCCAACCCATATGAGCAGTTCTTC	CASSPNPYEQFF
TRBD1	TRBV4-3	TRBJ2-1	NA	TGCGCCAGCAGCCACGACAAAGCAGGGGGAAATGAGCAGTTCTTC	CASSHDKAGGNEQFF
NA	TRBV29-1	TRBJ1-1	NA	TGCAGCGTTGATAACCGGGCGAAAGCCAACACTGAAGCTTTCTTT	CSVDNRAKANTEAFF
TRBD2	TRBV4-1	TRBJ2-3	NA	TGCGCCAGCAGCCAAGAGGAAACAGCGGGAGCGGTGGCAGATACGCAGTATTTT	CASSQEETAGAVADTQYF
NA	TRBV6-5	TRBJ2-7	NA	TGTGCCAGCAAGTCTAGTGGGGAACCCATGTACGAGCAGTACTTC	CASKSSGEPMYEQYF
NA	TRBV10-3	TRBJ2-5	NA	TGTGCCATCAGTGAACAGGGAAACCAAGAGACCCAGTACTTC	CAISEQGNQETQYF
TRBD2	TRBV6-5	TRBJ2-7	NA	TGTGCCGGCAGTTTAGACTCGGGACTAGCGGAGACAGCCTACGAGCAGTACTTC	CAGSLDSGLAETAYEQYF
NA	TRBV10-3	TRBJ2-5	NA	TGTGCCATCAGTGACAGTCCAGGGCGAGAGACCCAGTACTTC	CAISDSPGRETQYF
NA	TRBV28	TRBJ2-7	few	TGTGCCAGCAGTTTATGGACGACACGGACGGATTACGAGCAGTACTTC	CASSLWTTRTDYEQYF
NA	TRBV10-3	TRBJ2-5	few	TGTGCCATCAGCCAGGGTCCAGGAACCCTCCAAGAGACCCAGTACTTC	CAISQGPGTLQETQYF
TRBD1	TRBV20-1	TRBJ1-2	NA	TGCAGTGCTAGAGATCTCGGGACAGGGGGCCTGGATGGCTACACCTTC	CSARDLGTGGLDGYTF
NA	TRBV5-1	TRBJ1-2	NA	TGCGCCAGCAGCATCCGGGAAACCACCGGGGCTGGCTACACCTTC	CASSIRETTGAGYTF
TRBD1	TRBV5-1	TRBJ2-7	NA	TGCGCCAGCAGCTTGGTGGGACAGGTCTACGAGCAGTACTTC	CASSLVGQVYEQYF